The 27 T cell receptor beta chains given below trace back to one sample, sequenced in a study of T cells after yellow fever vaccination. One entry per CDR3 protein results from TCRdb running MiXCR on the 5' RACE reads. The sample has more than 95,000 distinct CDR3 sequences; 7.2% are singletons. This material consisted of CD4+ T cells sorted from PBMCs, taken approximately 40 days after the first yellow fever vaccination. The origin of the receptors is a man aged 18 to 35 who received the YFV17D yellow fever vaccine.

There are many counts of this clonotype. The V call is TRBV11-2, the J call TRBJ1-2, with TRBD1 identical over 7 bases. This CDR3 region has 13 residues. The V gene's germline CDR1 is SGHAT and CDR2 FQNNGV. Trimming removed 4 bases from V and 5 bases from J; junction bases left unmatched: 4. The CDR3 region is CASSSGQDYGYTF. The DNA of the CDR3 is TGTGCCAGCAGCTCCGGACAGGATTATGGCTACACCTTC.

The table lists this clonotype with many counts. The chain employs TRBV6-1 and TRBJ2-2; D is ambiguous. Germline CDR1 MNHNS, CDR2 SASEGT. The CDR3 runs to 15 residues. The V gene lost 7 bases and the J gene lost 0 bases, with 12 bases spanning the gap. The CDR3 loop reads CASTSQAANTGELFF. The CDR3 bases are TGTGCCAGCACGAGCCAGGCCGCGAACACCGGGGAGCTGTTTTTT.

This clonotype was detected many times. The chain's CDR3 is CASNLAVIGGELFF. The CDR3 DNA reads as TGCGCCAGCAACCTAGCGGTCATAGGCGGGGAGCTGTTTTTT. The V call is TRBV5-1, the J call TRBJ2-2; TRBD2 aligns across 7 bases. CDR3 length: 14 amino acids. Trimming took 6 bases from V and 7 from J; bases not matched to a gene: 9. Per germline, CDR1 SGHRS and CDR2 YFSETQ. Full variable domain (missing parts from reference TRBV5-1 and TRBJ2-2): KAGVTQTPRYLIKTRGQQVTLSCSPISGHRSVSWYQQTPGQGLQFLFEYFSETQRNKGNFPGRFSGRQFSNSRSEMNVSTLELGDSALYLCASNLAVIGGELFFGEGSRLTVL.

There are many counts of this clonotype. The chain employs TRBV20-1 and TRBJ2-1; 9 nucleotides align to TRBD2. Per the germline V gene, CDR1 is DFQATT and CDR2 is SNEGSKA (reference sequence). With 3 bases clipped from V and 5 bases from J, the junction kept 5 bases outside the gene matches. There are 14 residues in the CDR3. CDR3 coding DNA: TGCAGTGCTAGGGCGGGGGGGCCCCACAATGAGCAGTTCTTC. It codes for CSARAGGPHNEQFF.

This clonotype has a count of ten or more. CDR3 residues: CSARDPSAGGKDTQYF. As DNA, the CDR3 is TGCAGTGCTAGAGATCCCTCGGCGGGGGGAAAGGATACGCAGTATTTT. The rearrangement links TRBV20-1 to TRBJ2-3, with TRBD2 matching over 8 bases. V trimming: 0 bases; J trimming: 6 bases; junction bases outside the gene matches: 11. The CDR3 is made up of 16 amino acids. The V gene's germline CDR1 is DFQATT and CDR2 SNEGSKA (reference sequence).

There are many counts of this clonotype. V and J are TRBV5-6 and TRBJ2-5, with 11 bases identical to TRBD1. There are 14 residues in the CDR3. V shed 2 bases, J shed 5 bases, and the junction held 2 bases outside the gene matches. CDR1 SGHDT and CDR2 YYEEEE come from the germline V gene. The DNA for the CDR3 is TGTGCCAGCAGCTTCAGGGACAGGGGGGAGACCCAGTACTTC. Its protein product is CASSFRDRGETQYF. Supplemented by reference TRBV5-6 and TRBJ2-5, the full variable domain reads DAGVTQSPTHLIKTRGQQVTLRCSPKSGHDTVSWYQQALGQGPQFIFQYYEEEERQRGNFPDRFSGHQFPNYSSELNVNALLLGDSALYLCASSFRDRGETQYFGPGTRLLVL.

This clonotype was seen repeatedly, ten times or more. This sequence joins TRBV20-1 and TRBJ1-2; D possibly corresponds to TRBD1 (6 bases). CDR3 length equals 16 residues. CDR1 is DFQATT and CDR2 is SNEGSKA in the germline V gene (reference sequence). V gave up 0 bases and J gave up 5 bases, with 19 bases separating them. CDR3 in amino acids: CSARDARQERRYGYTF. CDR3 nucleotide sequence: TGCAGTGCTAGAGATGCCCGACAGGAAAGAAGATATGGCTACACCTTC.

Ten or more counts support this clonotype. The rearrangement joins TRBV7-3 to TRBJ2-5; the D gene is possibly TRBD2 (6 bases). This CDR3 is 14 amino acids long. V was shortened by 1 base and J by 4 bases, with 10 bases between the two germline ends. Germline lookup yields CDR1 SGHTA and CDR2 FQGTGA. Here the CDR3 reads CASSLNSGGETQYF. CDR3 in DNA: TGTGCCAGCAGCTTAAACTCCGGGGGAGAGACCCAGTACTTC.

V gene TRBV7-3 combines with J gene TRBJ2-1; 7 positions agree with TRBD1. CDR1 SGHTA and CDR2 FQGTGA come from the germline V gene. Trimming took 5 bases from V and 4 from J; bases not matched to a gene: 8. This CDR3 is built from 15 residues. CDR3 coding DNA: TGTGCCAGCAGCAAAGACAGGGACCGATACAATGAGCAGTTCTTC. The encoded protein is CASSKDRDRYNEQFF. The full variable domain, with the rest looked up from reference TRBV7-3 and TRBJ2-1, is GAGVSQTPSNKVTEKGKYVELRCDPISGHTALYWYRQSLGQGPEFLIYFQGTGAADDSGLPNDRFFAVRPEGSVSTLKIQRTERGDSAVYLCASSKDRDRYNEQFFGPGTRLTVL.

This clonotype was seen at least ten times. The chain recombines TRBV20-1 with TRBJ1-4; D unclear. Trimming stripped 3 bases from V and 8 bases from J, with 13 bases between. The CDR3 is made up of 13 amino acids. Per the germline V gene, CDR1 is DFQATT and CDR2 is SNEGSKA (reference sequence). For the CDR3, the DNA is TGCAGTGCTAGCAAGAGACATCAGGAAAAACTGTTTTTT. As protein: CSASKRHQEKLFF.

This chain joins TRBV18 and TRBJ1-1; maybe TRBD1 (6 bases). This CDR3 has 13 amino acids. Germline V lookup: CDR1 KGHSH, CDR2 LQKENI. The V end lost 4 bases, the J end lost 11 bases, and 17 bases lay between the germline ends. The CDR3 sequence is CASSREGVGLAFF. The DNA of the CDR3 is TGTGCCAGCTCACGCGAGGGGGTCGGCTTGGCTTTCTTT.

In its sample, this clonotype was seen many times. The rearrangement joins TRBV15 to TRBJ2-2; D might be TRBD1 (6 bases). The CDR3 extends over 18 amino acids. Germline CDR1 is LNHNV and CDR2 is YYDKDF (reference sequence). Trimming pared 3 bases from V and 5 bases from J, leaving 22 bases between. The CDR3: CATSSQGSSQFFTGELFF. As DNA, the CDR3 is TGTGCCACCAGCAGCCAGGGGTCCTCTCAATTTTTTACCGGGGAGCTGTTTTTT.

The chain uses TRBV7-8 and TRBJ2-3; D uncertain. Germline lookup yields CDR1 SGHVS and CDR2 FQNEAQ. The CDR3 length is 15 residues. V was clipped by 5 bases and J by 4 bases, with 16 bases between them. CDR3 amino acids: CASSPGLSCSDTQYF. The CDR3 DNA is TGTGCCAGCAGCCCCGGGCTCAGCTGCTCAGATACGCAGTATTTT.

This clonotype was counted many times. The J gene is TRBJ2-2, the V gene TRBV5-1; no reliable D call. Trimming pared 0 bases from V and 1 base from J, leaving 4 bases between. CDR1 is SGHRS, CDR2 YFSETQ, per germline. The CDR3 sequence is 14 residues long. In DNA, the CDR3 is TGCGCCAGCAGCTTGGACAAGAACACCGGGGAGCTGTTTTTT. The encoded protein is CASSLDKNTGELFF. Variable domain in full (rest from reference TRBV5-1 and TRBJ2-2): KAGVTQTPRYLIKTRGQQVTLSCSPISGHRSVSWYQQTPGQGLQFLFEYFSETQRNKGNFPGRFSGRQFSNSRSEMNVSTLELGDSALYLCASSLDKNTGELFFGEGSRLTVL.

The table lists this clonotype with many counts. V is TRBV23-1 and J is TRBJ1-1; D may be TRBD1 (5 bases). TRBV23-1 belongs to the ORF category, with a function that is uncertain. This CDR3 has 15 residues. V lost 9 bases to trimming and J lost 1 base, with 18 bases between them. Here the CDR3 reads CARSPRGRENTEAFF. CDR3 nucleotides: TGCGCCAGATCACCGCGGGGGAGGGAGAACACTGAAGCTTTCTTT.

Concerning this clonotype: Being one base from a much bigger clone, this may be a read error. The chain employs TRBV30 and TRBJ2-5, with D perhaps TRBD2 (5 bases). This CDR3 has 12 residues. V shed 2 bases and J shed 4 bases, with 8 bases lying between them. CDR1 and CDR2 from the germline V gene are GTSNPN and SVGIG (reference sequence). The CDR3 DNA is TGTGCCTGGAGTTTACGGGGAGAGACCCAGTACTTC. Translated, it gives CAWSLRGETQYF.

Many counts were recorded for this clonotype. The chain links TRBV27 to TRBJ2-3; unclear D gene. Trimming took 3 bases from V and 2 from J, leaving 12 bases between them. This CDR3 is built from 15 residues. Germline V lookup: CDR1 MNHEY, CDR2 SMNVEV (reference sequence). In nucleotides, the CDR3 is TGTGCCAGCAGTTTTGGGCCCGGTTCCACAGATACGCAGTATTTT. Translated, it gives CASSFGPGSTDTQYF.

This clonotype was seen only a few times. The chain recombines TRBV20-1 with TRBJ2-2; 9 nucleotides align to TRBD2. The CDR3 extends over 15 amino acids. V shed 2 bases, J shed 4 bases, and the junction held 5 bases outside the gene matches. The germline V gene has CDR1 DFQATT and CDR2 SNEGSKA (reference sequence). This CDR3 is CSARSGGGATGELFF. The CDR3 DNA is TGCAGTGCTAGATCGGGCGGGGGGGCCACCGGGGAGCTGTTTTTT.

This clonotype was seen repeatedly, ten times or more. The chain couples TRBV9 to TRBJ2-5; no definite D call. Germline V lookup: CDR1 SGDLS, CDR2 YYNGEE. V was trimmed by 0 bases and J by 5 bases, leaving 5 bases between them. The CDR3 is 12 amino acids. CDR3 nucleotides: TGTGCCAGCAGCGTAGCTGACGAGACCCAGTACTTC. This codes for CASSVADETQYF.

This clonotype has at least ten counts. J is TRBJ1-4 and V is TRBV14, with 7 bases identical to TRBD1. CDR1 SGHDN and CDR2 FVKESK come from the germline V gene. Trimming cost V 3 bases and J 0 bases; bases outside gene matches: 4. The length of the CDR3 is 16 residues. Here the CDR3 DNA reads TGTGCCAGCAGCCAGCGACAGGGTGCAACTAATGAAAAACTGTTTTTT. As protein: CASSQRQGATNEKLFF.

This clonotype was counted ten times or more. The chain employs TRBV6-5 and TRBJ2-7, with 9 bases matching TRBD2. Germline trimming cut 4 bases from V and 3 bases from J; bases unmatched to any gene: 4. Germline values: CDR1 MNHEY, CDR2 SVGAGI. The CDR3 spans 14 residues. CDR3 sequence (DNA): TGTGCCAGCAGTTCTGTTAGCGGGGGCTACGAGCAGTACTTC. It codes for CASSSVSGGYEQYF.

This clonotype appeared many times. This chain uses TRBV20-1 with TRBJ1-1, with D maybe TRBD1 (5 bases). In germline, CDR1 is DFQATT, CDR2 SNEGSKA (reference sequence). Trimming shortened V by 5 bases and J by 11 bases, and 24 bases separated the two germline ends. The CDR3 length is 14 residues. The CDR3 sequence: CSAPRGTPGGPAFF. DNA of the CDR3: TGCAGTGCTCCTAGGGGCACACCCGGGGGACCGGCTTTCTTT.

Many counts were recorded for this clonotype. The chain has TRBV6-5 and TRBJ2-1, with 11 bases matching TRBD2. CDR1 is MNHEY, CDR2 SVGAGI, per germline. J was trimmed by 7 bases and V by 4 bases; bases with no gene match: 12. The CDR3 is 17 amino acids. CDR3: CASSSPPTSGALNEQFF. CDR3 DNA sequence: TGTGCCAGCAGTTCCCCTCCGACTAGCGGGGCCCTTAATGAGCAGTTCTTC.

This clonotype was seen a handful of times. The V and J genes are TRBV18 and TRBJ1-1; TRBD1 might be the D (6 bases). CDR1 KGHSH and CDR2 LQKENI come from the germline V gene. The CDR3 spans 14 residues. V was clipped by 4 bases and J by 0 bases, with 9 bases between them. CDR3 DNA sequence: TGTGCCAGCTCACAGGGACACATGAACACTGAAGCTTTCTTT. Its translation is CASSQGHMNTEAFF.

The table lists this clonotype with a count of one. This clone may be a read error of a much larger clone one base away. The gene calls are TRBV2 and TRBJ1-2; TRBD1 is a possible D gene (5 bases). V lost 8 bases and J 3 bases, leaving 7 bases between the germline ends. The V gene's germline CDR1 is SNHLY and CDR2 FYNNEI. CDR3 length equals 11 residues. The CDR3 sequence: CASWDYYGYTF. CDR3 sequence (DNA): TGTGCCAGCTGGGACTACTATGGCTACACCTTC.

This clonotype came up many times. The V gene is TRBV20-1, the J gene TRBJ2-7, with 10 bases identical to TRBD2. Germline V gives CDR1 DFQATT, CDR2 SNEGSKA (reference sequence). The CDR3 is 14 residues long. V shed 7 bases, J shed 7 bases, and the junction held 13 bases outside the gene matches. In DNA, the CDR3 is TGCAGTGACAGAACTAGCGGGGTCGTGCGGGAGCAGTACTTC. This translates into CSDRTSGVVREQYF.

The sample holds many counts of this clonotype. The chain has TRBV6-2 or TRBV6-3 and TRBJ2-2; TRBD2 aligns across 9 bases. J was trimmed by 3 bases and V by 5 bases; bases with no gene match: 4. Germline lookup yields CDR1 MNHEY and CDR2 SVGEGT. The CDR3 spans 15 residues. The CDR3 here is CASSGTSSDTGELFF. The CDR3 DNA sequence: TGTGCCAGCAGTGGGACTAGCTCGGACACCGGGGAGCTGTTTTTT.